These T cell receptor beta chains were read from a single sample in a study of siplizumab effects on memory and regulatory T cells. Data came from immunoSEQ multiplex PCR; TCRdb stores just in-frame clones and leaves some out. Of about 110,000 clones in the sample, approximately 94% were seen once. The sequenced material came from CD4+ T cells sorted from blood. The receptor source for this set is a human donor in good health. CDR3s include the opening cysteine and the closing phenylalanine or tryptophan. The D gene is left open where the match is weak. Size values are once, few and many counts, or a class for expanded clones, and some rows have none.

. | TRBJ2-7 | TRBD2 | TRBV9 | CASSSQASGSPYEQYF | TGTGCCAGCAGCTCACAAGCTAGCGGGAGCCCCTACGAGCAGTACTTC
. | TRBJ2-5 | . | TRBV4-1 | CASSQWDVIGETQYF | TGCGCCAGCAGCCAATGGGACGTTATTGGGGAGACCCAGTACTTC
. | TRBJ2-2 | . | TRBV19 | CASATGNTGELFF | TGTGCCAGTGCTACCGGGAACACCGGGGAGCTGTTTTTT
. | TRBJ1-5 | . | TRBV19 | CASSRRASNQPQHF | TGTGCCAGTAGTAGGAGGGCTAGCAATCAGCCCCAGCATTTT
. | TRBJ2-2 | . | TRBV7-9 | CASSLKGALNTGELFF | TGTGCCAGCAGCTTAAAAGGGGCGTTAAACACCGGGGAGCTGTTTTTT
. | TRBJ2-3 | . | TRBV27 | CASSPPLGAGDTQYF | TGTGCCAGCAGTCCACCCCTGGGGGCTGGAGATACGCAGTATTTT
. | TRBJ1-1 | TRBD1 | TRBV12-5 | CASGPYLGTGDVNTEAFF | TGTGCTAGTGGTCCGTATCTCGGGACAGGGGACGTGAACACTGAAGCTTTCTTT
. | TRBJ2-7 | TRBD1 | TRBV30 | CAWSALWDRVEQYF | TGTGCCTGGAGTGCTTTATGGGACAGGGTCGAGCAGTACTTC
few | TRBJ2-1 | . | TRBV7-2 | CASSLGPSGEQFF | TGTGCCAGCAGCTTAGGGCCCTCGGGTGAGCAGTTCTTC
. | TRBJ2-1 | . | TRBV6-1 | CASTGGPYNEQFF | TGTGCCAGCACAGGGGGGCCTTACAATGAGCAGTTCTTC
. | TRBJ2-7 | . | TRBV30 | CAAGGAHYEQYF | TGTGCCGCAGGAGGGGCCCACTACGAGCAGTACTTC
. | TRBJ1-2 | . | TRBV7-3 | CASSLNGGSGYTF | TGTGCCAGCAGCTTAAACGGGGGATCCGGCTACACCTTC
. | TRBJ2-1 | . | TRBV30 | CAWSSLYNEQFF | TGTGCCTGGAGTTCCCTTTATAATGAGCAGTTCTTC
. | TRBJ2-1 | TRBD2 | TRBV29-1 | CSGGTSGIYSEQFF | TGCAGCGGAGGGACTAGCGGGATATATAGTGAGCAGTTCTTC
once | TRBJ1-1 | . | TRBV23-1 | CASSSAFF | TGCGCCAGCAGTTCCGCTTTCTTT
. | TRBJ2-6 | . | TRBV25-1 | CASSESGGGSGANVLTF | TGTGCCAGCAGTGAATCTGGCGGCGGTTCTGGGGCCAACGTCCTGACTTTC
. | TRBJ2-5 | TRBD2 | TRBV5-3 | CARSRRSGLAGVGYQETQYF | TGTGCCAGAAGCCGCAGATCCGGACTAGCGGGAGTTGGGTACCAAGAGACCCAGTACTTC
. | TRBJ2-1 | . | TRBV5-6 | CASSFLGRLYNEQFF | TGTGCCAGCAGCTTTTTGGGTAGACTATACAATGAGCAGTTCTTC
. | TRBJ1-6 | . | TRBV27 | CASSYRTASSYNSPLHF | TGTGCCAGCAGTTACAGGACAGCGAGCTCCTATAATTCACCCCTCCACTTT
. | TRBJ2-5 | TRBD2 | TRBV4-1 | CASSQESGATETQYF | TGCGCCAGCAGCCAAGAGAGCGGGGCGACAGAGACCCAGTACTTC
. | TRBJ2-5 | TRBD2 | TRBV14 | CASSQDSGGETQYF | TGTGCCAGCAGCCAAGATAGCGGGGGAGAGACCCAGTACTTC
. | TRBJ2-5 | . | TRBV4-1 | CASSQQNNQETQYF | TGCGCCAGCAGCCAACAGAACAATCAAGAGACCCAGTACTTC
. | TRBJ2-7 | . | TRBV5-1 | CASSSRGGYEQYF | TGCGCCAGCAGCTCGAGAGGGGGGTACGAGCAGTACTTC
. | TRBJ2-7 | . | TRBV5-4 | CASSLDQQTTYEQYF | TGTGCCAGCAGCTTGGATCAGCAGACAACCTACGAGCAGTACTTC
. | TRBJ2-5 | . | TRBV6-1 | CASSEADSLGMKTQYF | TGTGCCAGCAGTGAAGCCGACTCCTTGGGGATGAAGACCCAGTACTTC
. | TRBJ2-3 | . | TRBV5-4 | CASSFGAPGSTDTQYF | TGTGCCAGCAGCTTCGGGGCCCCGGGGAGCACAGATACGCAGTATTTT
once | TRBJ2-7 | TRBD2 | TRBV27 | CASSLSSSREVAYEQYF | TGTGCCAGCAGTTTATCGTCTTCGCGGGAGGTCGCCTACGAGCAGTACTTC
. | TRBJ2-3 | TRBD2 | TRBV4-1 | CASSRRLSGSTDTQYF | TGCGCCAGCAGCCGCCGCCTTAGCGGGAGCACAGATACGCAGTATTTT
. | TRBJ2-7 | TRBD2 | TRBV29-1 | CSVAGLAGGPGEQYF | TGCAGCGTCGCCGGCCTAGCGGGAGGACCGGGCGAGCAGTACTTC
once | TRBJ1-1 | TRBD1 | TRBV7-9 | CASGTGNTEAFF | TGTGCCAGTGGGACAGGGAACACTGAAGCTTTCTTT
. | TRBJ1-2 | . | TRBV14 | CASSQGRGAYGYTF | TGTGCCAGCAGCCAGGGTAGGGGGGCCTATGGCTACACCTTC
. | TRBJ1-3 | . | TRBV11-2 | CASGVGNTIYF | TGTGCCAGCGGTGTGGGAAACACCATATATTTT
. | TRBJ1-2 | . | TRBV7-9 | CASSLVGGIYGYTF | TGTGCCAGCAGCTTAGTCGGGGGGATCTATGGCTACACCTTC
few | TRBJ1-5 | TRBD1 | TRBV19 | CASSISTGGGQPQHF | TGTGCCAGTAGTATTTCGACAGGGGGCGGGCAGCCCCAGCATTTT
. | TRBJ2-2 | . | TRBV7-3 | CASSSWVRERSTGELFF | TGTGCCAGCAGTTCCTGGGTTAGGGAGCGGAGCACCGGGGAGCTGTTTTTT
. | TRBJ2-5 | . | TRBV10-3 | CAISETKAGAQETQYF | TGTGCCATCAGTGAAACCAAGGCAGGGGCCCAAGAGACCCAGTACTTC
. | TRBJ1-1 | . | TRBV11-2 | CATSNTEAFF | TGTGCCACCTCAAACACTGAAGCTTTCTTT
. | TRBJ2-1 | TRBD2 | TRBV2 | CASSYLAGGPYNEQFF | TGTGCCAGCAGTTACCTAGCGGGGGGGCCTTACAATGAGCAGTTCTTC
few | TRBJ1-6 | TRBD1 | TRBV18 | CASSPATGKPSPLHF | TGTGCCAGCTCACCAGCGACAGGGAAACCCTCACCCCTCCACTTT
. | TRBJ2-5 | . | TRBV2 | CASSEAKETQYF | TGTGCCAGCAGTGAGGCAAAAGAGACCCAGTACTTC
. | TRBJ2-7 | TRBD1 | TRBV4-1 | CASSQPGDRVAYEQYF | TGCGCCAGCAGCCAACCCGGGGACAGGGTTGCCTACGAGCAGTACTTC
. | TRBJ2-1 | TRBD2 | TRBV2 | CAMRGLAGGPSSYNEQFF | TGTGCCATGAGAGGACTAGCGGGGGGGCCGAGCTCCTACAATGAGCAGTTCTTC
. | TRBJ2-4 | . | TRBV5-6 | CASRYNDKNIQYF | TGTGCCAGCAGGTATAACGACAAAAACATTCAGTACTTC
. | TRBJ2-1 | . | TRBV2 | CASTEVSRGNEQFF | TGTGCCAGCACCGAGGTTAGCCGTGGCAATGAGCAGTTCTTC
. | TRBJ1-1 | . | TRBV5-1 | CASSLRGVAFF | TGCGCCAGCAGCTTGAGGGGAGTAGCTTTCTTT
. | TRBJ2-1 | . | TRBV5-4 | CASSPLAQNRNEQFF | TGTGCCAGCAGCCCACTAGCTCAGAATCGTAATGAGCAGTTCTTC
. | TRBJ2-3 | TRBD2 | TRBV7-9 | CASSLSGGTDTQYF | TGTGCCAGCAGCTTAAGCGGGGGCACAGATACGCAGTATTTT